This T cell receptor beta chain was sequenced in a study of blood T cell repertoires in COVID-19. About the study: Material from acute and convalescent COVID-19 was sourced from the United States, Italy and Spain.

The CDR3 runs to 16 residues. Germline V gives CDR1 MNHEY, CDR2 SMNVEV (reference sequence). V lost 6 bases and J lost 0, with 17 bases in between. Participant-given clinical history determined each cohort assignment. The repertoire was sequenced with immunoSEQ multiplex PCR; TCRdb's copy has only in-frame clones and lacks some. The sample lists fewer than 250,000 clones, approximately 90% occurring once. The sample was PBMCs or T cells enriched from blood (not recorded which). This rearrangement joins TRBV27 to TRBJ2-5; D is possibly TRBD2 (5 bases). The TCR originated in a woman in her twenties or thirties with acute COVID-19. The CDR3 here is CASSSQSRRYQETQYF. The CDR3 region has the DNA TGTGCCAGCAGCTCTCAAAGTCGGAGGTACCAAGAGACCCAGTACTTC.